This T cell receptor (beta chain) was obtained from a study of T cell repertoires in cytomegalovirus infection. V lost 1 base to trimming and J lost 0 bases, with 7 bases between them. This CDR3 contains 14 residues. The germline CDR1 and CDR2 sequences are SGHRS and YFSETQ. This clonotype was seen a handful of times. Its antigen is not identified. TCRdb re-analysed the reads in MiXCR, keeping a single row per CDR3 protein. This repertoire shows some 800,000 distinct CDR3 sequences, 29% found once; its top ten account for less than 15%. This TCR came from a human donor in good health (CMV status not recorded). Some clones in this sample may be carry-over from other donors' samples. The chain carries TRBV5-1 and TRBJ1-2; D gene ambiguous. The sample in question was cultured CD8+ T cells from PBMCs, obtained from culture after CMV antigen stimulation. Here the CDR3 DNA reads TGCGCCAGCAGCTTGTACACCGCTAACTATGGCTACACCTTC. Its translation: CASSLYTANYGYTF.